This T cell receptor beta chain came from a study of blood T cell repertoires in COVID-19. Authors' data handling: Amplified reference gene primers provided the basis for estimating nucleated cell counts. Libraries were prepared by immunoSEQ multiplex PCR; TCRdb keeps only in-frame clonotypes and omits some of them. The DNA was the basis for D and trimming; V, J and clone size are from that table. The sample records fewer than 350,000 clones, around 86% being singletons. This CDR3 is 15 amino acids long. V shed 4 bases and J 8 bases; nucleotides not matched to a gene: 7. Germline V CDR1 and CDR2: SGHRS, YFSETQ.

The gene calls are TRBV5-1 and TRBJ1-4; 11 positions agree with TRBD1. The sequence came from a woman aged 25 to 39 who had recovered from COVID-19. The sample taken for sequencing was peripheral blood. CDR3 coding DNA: TGCGCCAGCAGCGCGGGACAGGGGGGGATAGAAAAACTGTTTTTT. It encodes CASSAGQGGIEKLFF.